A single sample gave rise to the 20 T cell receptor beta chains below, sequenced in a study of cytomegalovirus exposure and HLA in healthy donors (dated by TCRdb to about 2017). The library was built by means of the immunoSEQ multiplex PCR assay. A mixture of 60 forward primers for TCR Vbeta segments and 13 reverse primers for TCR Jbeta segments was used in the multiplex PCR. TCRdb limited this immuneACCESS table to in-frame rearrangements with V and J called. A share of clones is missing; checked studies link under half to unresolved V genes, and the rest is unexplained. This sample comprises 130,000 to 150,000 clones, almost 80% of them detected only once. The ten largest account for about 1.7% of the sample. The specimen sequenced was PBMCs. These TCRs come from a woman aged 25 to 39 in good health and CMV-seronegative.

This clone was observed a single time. CDR3 DNA sequence: TGTGCCATCAGTGAGTCGATTGTGGCCCTAGGAAATGGCTACACCTTC. Encoded protein: CAISESIVALGNGYTF. The rearrangement joins TRBV10-3 to TRBJ1-2; D call uncertain. CDR1 ENHRY and CDR2 SYGVKD come from the germline V gene. Trimming stripped 0 bases from V and 6 bases from J, with 17 bases between. The CDR3 contains 16 residues.

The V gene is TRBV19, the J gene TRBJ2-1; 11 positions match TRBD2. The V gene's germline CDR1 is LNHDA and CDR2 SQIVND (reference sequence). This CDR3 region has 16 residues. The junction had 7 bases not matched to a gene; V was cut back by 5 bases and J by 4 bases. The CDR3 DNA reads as TGTGCCAGTAGTCTACGACTAGCGGGGACTTACAATGAGCAGTTCTTC. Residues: CASSLRLAGTYNEQFF.

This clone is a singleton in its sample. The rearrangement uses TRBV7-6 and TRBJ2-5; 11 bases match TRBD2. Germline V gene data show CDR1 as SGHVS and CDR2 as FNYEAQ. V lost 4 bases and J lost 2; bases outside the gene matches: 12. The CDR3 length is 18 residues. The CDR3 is CASSYGLAGSVTQETQYF. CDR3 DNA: TGTGCCAGCAGCTACGGACTAGCGGGTTCTGTGACACAAGAGACCCAGTACTTC.

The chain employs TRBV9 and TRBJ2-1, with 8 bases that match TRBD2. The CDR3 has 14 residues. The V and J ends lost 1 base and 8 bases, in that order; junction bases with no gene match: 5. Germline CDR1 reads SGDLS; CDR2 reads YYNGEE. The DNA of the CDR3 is TGTGCCAGCAGCGTACTTACGGGGGGGGATGAGCAGTTCTTC. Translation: CASSVLTGGDEQFF.

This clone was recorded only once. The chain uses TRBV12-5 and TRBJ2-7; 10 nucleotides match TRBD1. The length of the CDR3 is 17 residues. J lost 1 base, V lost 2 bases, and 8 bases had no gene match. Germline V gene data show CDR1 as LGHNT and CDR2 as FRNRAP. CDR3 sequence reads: CASGLHSGTGESYEQYF. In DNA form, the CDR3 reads TGTGCTAGTGGTTTGCATTCCGGGACAGGGGAGTCCTACGAGCAGTACTTC.

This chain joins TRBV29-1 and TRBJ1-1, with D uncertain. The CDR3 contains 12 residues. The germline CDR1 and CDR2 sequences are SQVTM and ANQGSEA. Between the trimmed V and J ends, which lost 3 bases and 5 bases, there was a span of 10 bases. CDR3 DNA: TGCAGCGTTGACAGTCCGTGGACTGAAGCTTTCTTT. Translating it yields CSVDSPWTEAFF.

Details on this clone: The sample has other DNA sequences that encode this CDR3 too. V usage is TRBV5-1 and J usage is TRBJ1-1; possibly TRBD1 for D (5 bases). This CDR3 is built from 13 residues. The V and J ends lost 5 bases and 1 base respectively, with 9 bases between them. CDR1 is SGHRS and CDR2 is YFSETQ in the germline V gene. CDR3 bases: TGCGCCAGCAGGCTTGACAGGAACACTGAAGCTTTCTTT. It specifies CASRLDRNTEAFF.

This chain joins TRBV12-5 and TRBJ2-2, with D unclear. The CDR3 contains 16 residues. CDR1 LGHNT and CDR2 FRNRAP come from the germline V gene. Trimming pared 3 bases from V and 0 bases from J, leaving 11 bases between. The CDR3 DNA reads TGTGCTAGTGGTTTACATCAGGTTTCGAACACCGGGGAGCTGTTTTTT. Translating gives CASGLHQVSNTGELFF.

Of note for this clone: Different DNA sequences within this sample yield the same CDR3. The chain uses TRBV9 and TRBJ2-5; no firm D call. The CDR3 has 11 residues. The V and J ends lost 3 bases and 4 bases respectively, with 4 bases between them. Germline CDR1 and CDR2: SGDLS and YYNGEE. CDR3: CASSAGETQYF. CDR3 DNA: TGTGCCAGCAGCGCCGGAGAGACCCAGTACTTC. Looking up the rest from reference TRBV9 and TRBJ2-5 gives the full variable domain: DSGVTQTPKHLITATGQRVTLRCSPRSGDLSVYWYQQSLDQGLQFLIQYYNGEERAKGNILERFSAQQFPDLHSELNLSSLELGDSALYFCASSAGETQYFGPGTRLLVL.

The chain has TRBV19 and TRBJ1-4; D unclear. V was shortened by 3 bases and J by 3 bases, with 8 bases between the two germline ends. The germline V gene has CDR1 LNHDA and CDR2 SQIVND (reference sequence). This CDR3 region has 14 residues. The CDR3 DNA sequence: TGTGCCAGTAGTATGGGCAGGCCTAATGAAAAACTGTTTTTT. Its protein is CASSMGRPNEKLFF. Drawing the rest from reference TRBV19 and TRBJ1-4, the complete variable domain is DGGITQSPKYLFRKEGQNVTLSCEQNLNHDAMYWYRQDPGQGLRLIYYSQIVNDFQKGDIAEGYSVSREKKESFPLTVTSAQKNPTAFYLCASSMGRPNEKLFFGSGTQLSVL.

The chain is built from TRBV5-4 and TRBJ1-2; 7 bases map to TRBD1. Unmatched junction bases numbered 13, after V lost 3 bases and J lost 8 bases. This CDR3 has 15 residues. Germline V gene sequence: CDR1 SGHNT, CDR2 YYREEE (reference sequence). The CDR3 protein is CASSSLRDSLEGYTF. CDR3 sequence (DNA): TGTGCCAGCAGCTCGCTACGGGACAGCTTAGAGGGCTACACCTTC.

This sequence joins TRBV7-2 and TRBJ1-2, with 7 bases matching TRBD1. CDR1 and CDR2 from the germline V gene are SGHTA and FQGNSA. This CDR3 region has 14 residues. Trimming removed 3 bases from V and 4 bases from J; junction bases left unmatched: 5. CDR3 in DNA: TGTGCCAGCAGCTTTTCACGACAGGGCTATGGCTACACCTTC. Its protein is CASSFSRQGYGYTF.

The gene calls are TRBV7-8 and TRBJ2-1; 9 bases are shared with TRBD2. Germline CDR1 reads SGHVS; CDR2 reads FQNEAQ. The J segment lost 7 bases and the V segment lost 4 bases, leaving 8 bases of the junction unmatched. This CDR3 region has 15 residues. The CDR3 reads CASSSPSGGWNEQFF. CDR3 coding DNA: TGTGCCAGCAGCTCCCCCAGCGGGGGGTGGAATGAGCAGTTCTTC. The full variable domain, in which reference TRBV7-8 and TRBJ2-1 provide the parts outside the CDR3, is GAGVSQSPRYKVAKRGQDVALRCDPISGHVSLFWYQQALGQGPEFLTYFQNEAQLDKSGLPSDRFFAERPEGSVSTLKIQRTQQEDSAVYLCASSSPSGGWNEQFFGPGTRLTVL.

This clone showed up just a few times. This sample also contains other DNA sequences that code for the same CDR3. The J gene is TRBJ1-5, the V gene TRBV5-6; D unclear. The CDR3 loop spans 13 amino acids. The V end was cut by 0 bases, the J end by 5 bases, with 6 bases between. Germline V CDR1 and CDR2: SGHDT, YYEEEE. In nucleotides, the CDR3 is TGTGCCAGCAGCTTGGCCGGAGATCAGCCCCAGCATTTT. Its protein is CASSLAGDQPQHF. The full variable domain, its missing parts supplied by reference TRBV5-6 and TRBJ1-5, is DAGVTQSPTHLIKTRGQQVTLRCSPKSGHDTVSWYQQALGQGPQFIFQYYEEEERQRGNFPDRFSGHQFPNYSSELNVNALLLGDSALYLCASSLAGDQPQHFGDGTRLSIL.

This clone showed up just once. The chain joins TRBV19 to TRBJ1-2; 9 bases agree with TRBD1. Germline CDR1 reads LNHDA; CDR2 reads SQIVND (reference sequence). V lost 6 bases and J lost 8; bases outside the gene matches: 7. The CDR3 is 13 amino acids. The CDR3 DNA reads TGTGCCAGTAGAACCGGGACAGGGTGGGGCTACACCTTC. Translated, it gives CASRTGTGWGYTF.

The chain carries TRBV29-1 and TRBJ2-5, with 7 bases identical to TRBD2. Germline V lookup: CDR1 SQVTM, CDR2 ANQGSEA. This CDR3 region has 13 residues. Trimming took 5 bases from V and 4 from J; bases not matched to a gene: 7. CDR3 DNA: TGCAGCGTTTCCGGACTAGTCGCAGAGACCCAGTACTTC. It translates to CSVSGLVAETQYF. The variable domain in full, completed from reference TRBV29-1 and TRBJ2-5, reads SAVISQKPSRDICQRGTSLTIQCQVDSQVTMMFWYRQQPGQSLTLIATANQGSEATYESGFVIDKFPISRPNLTFSTLTVSNMSPEDSSIYLCSVSGLVAETQYFGPGTRLLVL.

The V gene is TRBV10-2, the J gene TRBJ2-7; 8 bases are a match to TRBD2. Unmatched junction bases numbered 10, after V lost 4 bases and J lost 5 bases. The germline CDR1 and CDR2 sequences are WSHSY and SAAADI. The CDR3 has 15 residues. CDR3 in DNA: TGCGCCAGCAGTGGTGCGGGGGGCCGGGTCGACGAGCAGTACTTC. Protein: CASSGAGGRVDEQYF.

As DNA, the CDR3 is TGTGCCAGCAGCTTGGGGGGGGGCTTGGGTTCACCCCTCCACTTT. This codes for CASSLGGGLGSPLHF. The chain employs TRBV5-6 and TRBJ1-6; TRBD1 might be the D (6 bases). Germline lookup yields CDR1 SGHDT and CDR2 YYEEEE. V lost 0 bases and J 9 bases, leaving 13 bases between the germline ends. This CDR3 has 15 residues.

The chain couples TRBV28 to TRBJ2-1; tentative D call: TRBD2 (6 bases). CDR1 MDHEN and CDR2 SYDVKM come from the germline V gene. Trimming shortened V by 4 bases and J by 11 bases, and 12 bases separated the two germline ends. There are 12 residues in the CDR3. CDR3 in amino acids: CASSSRGVQQFF. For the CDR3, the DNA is TGTGCCAGCAGTTCACGCGGGGTTCAGCAGTTCTTC.

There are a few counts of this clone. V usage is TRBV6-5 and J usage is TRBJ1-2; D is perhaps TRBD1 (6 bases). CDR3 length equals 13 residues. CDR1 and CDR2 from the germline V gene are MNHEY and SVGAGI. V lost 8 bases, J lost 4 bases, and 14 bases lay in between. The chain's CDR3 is CASAGEGGYGYTF. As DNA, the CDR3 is TGTGCCAGCGCAGGGGAAGGTGGCTATGGCTACACCTTC.